Here is one TCR beta chain with its context. What it recognizes is unknown. A read error may account for a junction end that differs from germline. This specimen comes from a study of cytomegalovirus exposure and HLA in healthy donors. The study's findings and limits: For presence/absence analyses, sequencing depth was assumed to be roughly uniform across donors.

The PCR employed 60 Vbeta primers together with 13 Jbeta primers. Sequencing was performed with immunoSEQ multiplex PCR; in TCRdb, only in-frame clones are kept and a portion is missing. The sample carries 150,000 to 200,000 clones, about 70% recorded once. In germline, CDR1 is LGHNT, CDR2 FRNRAP. This CDR3 spans 14 amino acids. V usage is TRBV12-5 and J usage is TRBJ1-1; 9 nucleotides match TRBD1. The sequence was obtained from a woman aged 18-29 years in good health and CMV-seropositive. The sample comprised PBMCs. The DNA of the CDR3 is TGTGCTAGTGGTGCCGACAGGGGGGTCTCGATAGGTTGGTTC. As protein: CASGADRGVSIGWF.